This T cell receptor (beta chain) stems from a study of long-term antiretroviral therapy in people with HIV. Findings and limits, study-wide: Controls had broader CDR3 length ranges than HIV repertoires did.

Every HIV-positive participant received treatment in the United States. Survey-level resolution applied to immunoSEQ assay v3.0. Data came from immunoSEQ multiplex PCR; TCRdb stores just in-frame clones and leaves some out. The data hold 25,000 or so clones, with around 86% observed a single time. Of note for this clone: Its antigen is still unknown.

After removal of 3 bases from V and 1 base from J, the junction contained 5 bases not matched to a gene. The CDR3 consists of 15 residues. The germline V gene encodes CDR1 KGHSH and CDR2 LQKENI. This sequence joins TRBV18 and TRBJ1-1, with 7 bases aligning to TRBD1. The sequence came from a woman under 40 with HIV. The specimen was unsorted PBMCs, collected 1.9 years after starting antiretroviral therapy. This CDR3 reads CASSPLGTENTEAFF. CDR3 bases: TGTGCCAGCTCACCGTTAGGGACAGAGAACACTGAAGCTTTCTTT. Complete variable domain (other parts from reference TRBV18 and TRBJ1-1): NAGVMQNPRHLVRRRGQEARLRCSPMKGHSHVYWYRQLPEEGLKFMVYLQKENIIDESGMPKERFSAEFPKEGPSILRIQQVVRGDSAAYFCASSPLGTENTEAFFGQGTRLTVV.